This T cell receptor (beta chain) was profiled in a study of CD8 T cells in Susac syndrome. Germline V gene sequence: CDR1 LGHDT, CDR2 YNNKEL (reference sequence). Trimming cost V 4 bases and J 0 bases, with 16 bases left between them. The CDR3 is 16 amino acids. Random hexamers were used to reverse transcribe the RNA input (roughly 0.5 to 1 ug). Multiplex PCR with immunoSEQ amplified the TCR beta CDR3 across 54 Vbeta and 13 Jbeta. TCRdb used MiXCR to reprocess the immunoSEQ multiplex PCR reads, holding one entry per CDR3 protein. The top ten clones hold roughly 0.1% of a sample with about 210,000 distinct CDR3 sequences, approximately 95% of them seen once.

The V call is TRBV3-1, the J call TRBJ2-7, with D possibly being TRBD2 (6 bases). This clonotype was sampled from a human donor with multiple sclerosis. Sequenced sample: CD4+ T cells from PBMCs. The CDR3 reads CASSPGGASASYEQYF. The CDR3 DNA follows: TGTGCCAGCAGCCCGGGCGGGGCGTCTGCCTCCTACGAGCAGTACTTC.